The clone carrying this T cell receptor beta chain was counted only a few times. The sample originates from a study of breast tumors, draining lymph nodes, adjacent tissues. From the multiplex PCR reads, TCRdb called clonotypes with MiXCR, one entry per CDR3 protein. This table has about 300,000 distinct CDR3 sequences, about 30% appearing once. Samples came from axillary lymph nodes draining the breast cancer. The germline V gene has CDR1 LGHDT and CDR2 YNNKEL (reference sequence). V lost 4 bases and J lost 8, with 12 bases in between. The CDR3 covers 13 residues. This rearrangement joins TRBV3-1 to TRBJ2-1; possibly TRBD1 for D (5 bases). Sequencing was done on a sample of axillary lymph node tissue. The sequence was obtained from a female donor with breast cancer. Some clones in this sample may be carry-over from other donors' samples. The CDR3 loop reads CASSRDRQYEQFF. The CDR3 DNA sequence: TGTGCCAGCAGCCGTGATAGACAGTATGAGCAGTTCTTC.